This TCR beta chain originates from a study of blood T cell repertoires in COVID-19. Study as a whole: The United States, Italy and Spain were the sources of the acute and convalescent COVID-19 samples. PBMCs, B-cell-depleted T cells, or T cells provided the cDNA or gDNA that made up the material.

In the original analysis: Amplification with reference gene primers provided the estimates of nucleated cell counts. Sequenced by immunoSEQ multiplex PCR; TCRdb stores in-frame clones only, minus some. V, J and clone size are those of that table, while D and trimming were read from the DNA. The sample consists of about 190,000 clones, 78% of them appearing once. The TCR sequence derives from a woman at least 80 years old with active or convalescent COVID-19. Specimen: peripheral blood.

The chain's CDR3 is CATLQLYGYTF. As DNA, the CDR3 is TGTGCCACCCTCCAACTTTATGGCTACACCTTC. This chain joins TRBV7-2 and TRBJ1-2; no reliable D call. Trimming shortened V by 10 bases and J by 5 bases, and 11 bases separated the two germline ends. The CDR3 extends over 11 amino acids. Germline V lookup: CDR1 SGHTA, CDR2 FQGNSA.